The rows below give T cell receptor beta chains drawn from one sample of a study of regulatory T cells in long-lasting Graves disease. TCRdb analysed the multiplex PCR reads with MiXCR anew, one entry per CDR3 protein. The sample contains about 440,000 distinct CDR3 sequences, about 15% of which appear only once. This sample also appeared in a second study, on T cells in Graves' hyperthyroidism and ophthalmopathy.

Material: peripheral blood mononuclear cells (PBMCs), obtained at new diagnosis, from a patient treated with antithyroid drugs. Receptor source: a woman aged 25 to 45 with Graves disease. The CDR3 runs from the conserved cysteine through the conserved F or W. The D gene is left open where the match is weak. Size is omitted from some rows. Given values are once, few, many or a class for expanded clones.

size | J | length | D | V | CDR3 | DNA
many | TRBJ1-1 | 15 | . | TRBV5-1 | CASSPGPLQNTEAFF | TGCGCCAGCAGCCCGGGACCTCTTCAAAACACTGAAGCTTTCTTT
many | TRBJ2-1 | 14 | . | TRBV20-1 | CSAEGGLGVNEQFF | TGCAGTGCCGAGGGGGGCTTAGGGGTCAATGAGCAGTTCTTC
many | TRBJ2-1 | 11 | . | TRBV13 | CASSAPVEQFF | TGTGCCAGCAGCGCACCAGTTGAGCAGTTCTTC
many | TRBJ2-1 | 14 | . | TRBV3-1 | CASQPAGGDSPAFF | TGTGCCAGCCAACCAGCAGGCGGGGACTCCCCCGCGTTCTTC
. | TRBJ2-3 | 18 | . | TRBV24-1 | CATSDPVGQWASTDTQYF | TGTGCCACCAGTGATCCCGTGGGCCAATGGGCTAGCACAGATACGCAGTATTTT
few | TRBJ2-7 | 18 | TRBD2 | TRBV7-8 | CASSLARFFLAGGDEQYF | TGTGCCAGCAGCTTAGCGAGGTTCTTCCTAGCGGGAGGGGACGAGCAGTACTTC
many | TRBJ1-1 | 13 | . | TRBV27 | CASKGGMNTEAFF | TGTGCCAGCAAAGGGGGGATGAACACTGAAGCTTTCTTT
many | TRBJ2-1 | 17 | TRBD2 | TRBV18 | CASSPRLAGEAYNEQFF | TGTGCCAGCTCACCACGGCTAGCGGGAGAGGCTTACAATGAGCAGTTCTTC
. | TRBJ2-4 | 14 | . | TRBV4-1 | CASSQEVAKNIQYF | TGCGCCAGCAGCCAAGAGGTAGCCAAAAACATTCAGTACTTC
. | TRBJ2-5 | 14 | . | TRBV3-1 | CASSPLPETETQYF | TGTGCCAGCAGCCCCCTCCCGGAAACAGAGACCCAGTACTTC
many | TRBJ2-5 | 19 | TRBD2 | TRBV20-1 | CSANRGLAGKVGFQETQYF | TGCAGTGCTAATAGGGGGCTAGCGGGAAAGGTGGGGTTCCAAGAGACCCAGTACTTC
. | TRBJ2-2 | 14 | . | TRBV6-1 | CASRTDRLTGELFF | TGTGCCAGCAGAACCGACAGGTTAACCGGGGAGCTGTTTTTT
many | TRBJ2-3 | 14 | . | TRBV24-1 | CATSGESSTDTQYF | TGTGCCACCAGTGGGGAGTCGAGCACAGATACGCAGTATTTT
many | TRBJ2-7 | 14 | . | TRBV18 | CASSVQDYTYEQYF | TGTGCCAGCTCAGTTCAAGACTATACCTACGAGCAGTACTTC
. | TRBJ1-6 | 14 | . | TRBV4-1 | CASRRGQKGSPLHF | TGCGCCAGCAGACGCGGACAGAAGGGTTCACCCCTCCACTTT